These 8 T cell receptor beta chains came from one sample sequenced in a study of blood T cell repertoires in COVID-19. Clones were sequenced by immunoSEQ multiplex PCR, and TCRdb holds only the in-frame ones, with some missing. Here the sample spans 190,000 or so clones, roughly 92% being singletons. Sequencing used peripheral blood. The source of these receptors is a man aged 25 to 45 with COVID-19, enrolled during active disease.

CDR3 sequence (DNA): TGTGCCAGCAGCCCGTTGACAGGGGGCCCTGGGGCCAACGTCCTGACTTTC. Translation gives CASSPLTGGPGANVLTF. The genes are TRBV3-1 (or the pseudogene TRBV3-2) and TRBJ2-6; 10 nucleotides match TRBD1. Germline CDR1 and CDR2: LGHDT and YNNKEL (reference sequence). This CDR3 comprises 17 residues. V trimming: 4 bases; J trimming: 2 bases; junction bases outside the gene matches: 5.

CDR3 loop: CASTLGDSHPGNEQFF. The DNA for the CDR3 is TGTGCCAGCACCTTAGGGGACAGCCACCCCGGCAATGAGCAGTTCTTC. The chain has TRBV2 and TRBJ2-1; the match to TRBD1 covers 7 bases. Per germline, CDR1 SNHLY and CDR2 FYNNEI. V dropped 7 bases and J dropped 6; count of bases not matched to a gene: 15. The length of the CDR3 is 16 residues.

The J gene is TRBJ2-5, the V gene TRBV12-3 or TRBV12-4; no clear D. V lost 7 bases, J lost 4 bases, and 13 bases lay in between. The CDR3 has 13 residues. CDR3 DNA: TGTGCCAGCACCAATCAGGTGGGAGAGACCCAGTACTTC. It encodes CASTNQVGETQYF.

This clone has only one observation. This sequence joins TRBV19 and TRBJ2-7, with D possibly matching TRBD2 (5 bases). The germline V and J ends were trimmed by 6 bases and 7 bases, with 10 bases remaining between them. Germline V gives CDR1 LNHDA, CDR2 SQIVND (reference sequence). The CDR3 covers 11 residues. The CDR3 reads CASRVGGEQYF. The CDR3 nucleotides read TGTGCCAGTAGAGTAGGAGGAGAGCAGTACTTC.

The gene calls are TRBV6-1 and TRBJ1-3, with TRBD1 matching 9 bases. V lost 2 bases, J lost 2 bases, and 4 bases stayed unmatched. CDR1 and CDR2 from the germline V gene are MNHNS and SASEGT. The CDR3 is 16 amino acids. The CDR3 loop reads CASSEWGQGAGNTIYF. DNA for the CDR3: TGTGCCAGCAGTGAATGGGGACAGGGCGCTGGAAACACCATATATTTT.

The CDR3 DNA follows: TGTGCCAGCAGCCAAGGTATCGGACAGCCAATTCCCTACGAGCAGTACTTC. This gives the protein CASSQGIGQPIPYEQYF. The rearrangement links TRBV3-1 (or the pseudogene TRBV3-2) to TRBJ2-7; a weak D match, TRBD1 (6 bases). The CDR3 is made up of 17 amino acids. Germline lookup yields CDR1 LGHDT and CDR2 YNNKEL (reference sequence). Trimming shortened V by 1 base and J by 2 bases, and 18 bases separated the two germline ends.

The V gene is TRBV3-1 (or the pseudogene TRBV3-2), the J gene TRBJ2-1; the D gene is possibly TRBD1 (6 bases). The CDR3 length is 15 residues. CDR1 LGHDT and CDR2 YNNKEL come from the germline V gene (reference sequence). V lost 0 bases to trimming and J lost 2 bases, with 8 bases between them. Here the CDR3 DNA reads TGTGCCAGCAGCCAAGAGGGGGCCGCCTACAATGAGCAGTTCTTC. Its protein product is CASSQEGAAYNEQFF.

The gene calls are TRBV5-1 and TRBJ2-2; TRBD2 matches 10 bases. The junction had 10 bases not matched to a gene; V was cut back by 4 bases and J by 7 bases. The CDR3 consists of 16 residues. Germline-derived CDR1 and CDR2 are SGHRS and YFSETQ. Here the CDR3 reads CASSGIGLAESGELFF. The CDR3 DNA follows: TGCGCCAGCAGCGGGATTGGACTAGCGGAAAGCGGGGAGCTGTTTTTT. Looking up the rest from reference TRBV5-1 and TRBJ2-2 gives the full variable domain: KAGVTQTPRYLIKTRGQQVTLSCSPISGHRSVSWYQQTPGQGLQFLFEYFSETQRNKGNFPGRFSGRQFSNSRSEMNVSTLELGDSALYLCASSGIGLAESGELFFGEGSRLTVL.